Shown below are 15 T cell receptor beta chains from a single sample sequenced in a study of shared clonotypes between healthy human individuals. Sequenced by immunoSEQ multiplex PCR; TCRdb stores in-frame clones only, minus some. The table includes over 1.5 million clones, 95% to 99% detected once. Sequencing used naive CD4+ T cells sorted from blood. Stated subset: CD45RA+ positively selected. Receptors originate from a man aged 25 to 40 in good health.

On this clone: Other DNA variants within this sample encode the same CDR3. The genes are TRBV9 and TRBJ2-7; 8 bases fit TRBD1. V shed 2 bases, J shed 2 bases, and the junction held 3 bases outside the gene matches. CDR1 SGDLS and CDR2 YYNGEE come from the germline V gene. The CDR3 loop spans 14 amino acids. CDR3 residues: CASSVGQGTYEQYF. The CDR3 nucleotides are TGTGCCAGCAGCGTCGGACAGGGTACCTACGAGCAGTACTTC.

The CDR3 reads CASSVVGSAYNEQFF. The CDR3 region has the DNA TGTGCCAGCAGCGTAGTCGGGAGCGCCTACAATGAGCAGTTCTTC. The chain uses TRBV9 and TRBJ2-1, with D possibly matching TRBD2 (6 bases). CDR3 length: 15 residues. Germline CDR1 and CDR2: SGDLS and YYNGEE. V lost 0 bases, J lost 2 bases, and 9 bases lay in between. The full variable domain, rest sourced from reference TRBV9 and TRBJ2-1, is DSGVTQTPKHLITATGQRVTLRCSPRSGDLSVYWYQQSLDQGLQFLIQYYNGEERAKGNILERFSAQQFPDLHSELNLSSLELGDSALYFCASSVVGSAYNEQFFGPGTRLTVL.

V usage is TRBV29-1 and J usage is TRBJ2-5; D ambiguous. Looked up from germline, CDR1 is SQVTM and CDR2 is ANQGSEA. The CDR3 contains 11 residues. CDR3 DNA sequence: TGCAGTTTCCCACCGGGCCTTGTAAATTACTTC. It specifies CSFPPGLVNYF.

This clone showed up just a few times. The chain couples TRBV7-9 to TRBJ2-7; D not certain. The V and J ends lost 6 bases and 4 bases respectively, with 10 bases between them. The CDR3 contains 12 residues. Germline assignment: CDR1 SEHNR and CDR2 FQNEAQ (reference sequence). CDR3 region: CASRIGNYEQYF. CDR3 DNA sequence: TGTGCCAGCAGAATAGGGAATTACGAGCAGTACTTC.

The rearrangement joins TRBV5-1 to TRBJ2-1, with 10 nucleotides matching TRBD2. V dropped 5 bases and J dropped 4; count of bases not matched to a gene: 6. The germline V gene encodes CDR1 SGHRS and CDR2 YFSETQ. The CDR3 sequence is 15 residues long. The CDR3 region has the DNA TGCGCCAGCAGTTCTAGCGGGAGAGGGTACAATGAGCAGTTCTTC. It translates to CASSSSGRGYNEQFF.

The chain employs TRBV5-5 and TRBJ2-2; D ambiguous. The CDR3 totals 14 residues. The V end was cut by 4 bases, the J end by 4 bases, with 11 bases between. Germline V CDR1 and CDR2: SGHKS, YYEKEE (reference sequence). CDR3 sequence reads: CASSIGRFTGELFF. CDR3 coding DNA: TGTGCCAGCAGCATAGGACGGTTCACCGGGGAGCTGTTTTTT.

To note about this clone: Other DNA sequences from this sample encode an identical CDR3 as well. The rearrangement joins TRBV9 to TRBJ1-2; perhaps TRBD1 as D (6 bases). Trimming cost V 0 bases and J 2 bases, with 8 bases left between them. Germline V CDR1 and CDR2: SGDLS, YYNGEE. This CDR3 has 14 residues. The CDR3 reads CASSVGRGNYGYTF. The CDR3 region has the DNA TGTGCCAGCAGCGTAGGAAGGGGGAACTATGGCTACACCTTC. Looking up the rest from reference TRBV9 and TRBJ1-2 gives the full variable domain: DSGVTQTPKHLITATGQRVTLRCSPRSGDLSVYWYQQSLDQGLQFLIQYYNGEERAKGNILERFSAQQFPDLHSELNLSSLELGDSALYFCASSVGRGNYGYTFGSGTRLTVV.

On this clone: Other DNA sequences in this sample translate to the same CDR3. This chain links TRBV18 with TRBJ2-5; D gene uncertain. Trimming cost V 2 bases and J 0 bases, with 1 base left between them. From germline, CDR1 is KGHSH and CDR2 LQKENI. The CDR3 has 12 residues. CDR3: CASSPDQETQYF. CDR3 nucleotides: TGTGCCAGCTCACCAGACCAAGAGACCCAGTACTTC. Full variable domain (remainder filled in from reference TRBV18 and TRBJ2-5): NAGVMQNPRHLVRRRGQEARLRCSPMKGHSHVYWYRQLPEEGLKFMVYLQKENIIDESGMPKERFSAEFPKEGPSILRIQQVVRGDSAAYFCASSPDQETQYFGPGTRLLVL.

The genes are TRBV7-9 and TRBJ2-7, with 7 bases lining up with TRBD1. The CDR3 runs to 14 residues. After removal of 6 bases from V and 5 bases from J, the junction contained 10 bases not matched to a gene. The germline gives CDR1 SEHNR, CDR2 FQNEAQ (reference sequence). This CDR3 reads CASSPGTDRHEQYF. DNA of the CDR3: TGTGCCAGCAGTCCCGGGACAGACAGGCACGAGCAGTACTTC.

The rearrangement links TRBV14 to TRBJ2-1, with 7 bases lining up with TRBD1. In germline, CDR1 is SGHDN, CDR2 FVKESK. This CDR3 contains 13 residues. V lost 7 bases and J lost 6; bases outside the gene matches: 6. The CDR3 is CASTNRGSNEQFF. DNA of the CDR3: TGTGCCAGCACGAACAGGGGTAGCAATGAGCAGTTCTTC.

The V and J genes are TRBV19 and TRBJ2-7; D tentatively fits TRBD1 or TRBD2 (5 bases each). With 8 bases removed from V and 3 bases from J, the gap between germline ends came to 14 bases. CDR3 length: 13 residues. CDR1 is LNHDA and CDR2 is SQIVND in the germline V gene (reference sequence). The CDR3 sequence: CASGKGPSYEQYF. The CDR3 coding sequence is TGTGCCAGTGGGAAGGGACCTAGCTACGAGCAGTACTTC.

The V call is TRBV6-6, the J call TRBJ1-2; D gene uncertain. The length of the CDR3 is 13 residues. Trimming shortened V by 0 bases and J by 4 bases, and 6 bases separated the two germline ends. Per the germline V gene, CDR1 is MNHNY and CDR2 is SVGAGI (reference sequence). Written as DNA, the CDR3 is TGTGCCAGCAGTTACTCGGCCACCTATGGCTACACCTTC. Translating it yields CASSYSATYGYTF.

Only one count was recorded for this clone. CDR3 in DNA: TGTGCCAGCAGGCCGGGACTAGCCTACGAGCAGTACTTC. Translated: CASRPGLAYEQYF. The chain combines TRBV28 with TRBJ2-7; 8 bases align to TRBD2. In germline, CDR1 is MDHEN, CDR2 SYDVKM. After removal of 6 bases from V and 2 bases from J, the junction contained 3 bases not matched to a gene. The length of the CDR3 is 13 residues. The variable domain in full, with the rest retrieved from reference TRBV28 and TRBJ2-7, is DVKVTQSSRYLVKRTGEKVFLECVQDMDHENMFWYRQDPGLGLRLIYFSYDVKMKEKGDIPEGYSVSREKKERFSLILESASTNQTSMYLCASRPGLAYEQYFGPGTRLTVT.

This sequence joins TRBV15 and TRBJ1-4, with 10 nucleotides matching TRBD1. The CDR3 consists of 15 residues. V shed 1 base, J shed 7 bases, and the junction held 3 bases outside the gene matches. Germline V gene lookup returns CDR1 LNHNV and CDR2 YYDKDF (reference sequence). The CDR3 spells CATSRGDRGTEKLFF. The CDR3 region has the DNA TGTGCCACCAGCAGAGGGGACAGGGGTACTGAAAAACTGTTTTTT.

The chain employs TRBV19 and TRBJ1-1, with D perhaps matching TRBD1 (5 bases). Trimming left V 6 bases short and J 0 bases short, with 8 bases between. CDR3 length: 13 residues. Germline V gene lookup returns CDR1 LNHDA and CDR2 SQIVND (reference sequence). CDR3 sequence reads: CASREGLNTEAFF. The DNA of the CDR3 is TGTGCCAGTAGGGAGGGGTTGAACACTGAAGCTTTCTTT.